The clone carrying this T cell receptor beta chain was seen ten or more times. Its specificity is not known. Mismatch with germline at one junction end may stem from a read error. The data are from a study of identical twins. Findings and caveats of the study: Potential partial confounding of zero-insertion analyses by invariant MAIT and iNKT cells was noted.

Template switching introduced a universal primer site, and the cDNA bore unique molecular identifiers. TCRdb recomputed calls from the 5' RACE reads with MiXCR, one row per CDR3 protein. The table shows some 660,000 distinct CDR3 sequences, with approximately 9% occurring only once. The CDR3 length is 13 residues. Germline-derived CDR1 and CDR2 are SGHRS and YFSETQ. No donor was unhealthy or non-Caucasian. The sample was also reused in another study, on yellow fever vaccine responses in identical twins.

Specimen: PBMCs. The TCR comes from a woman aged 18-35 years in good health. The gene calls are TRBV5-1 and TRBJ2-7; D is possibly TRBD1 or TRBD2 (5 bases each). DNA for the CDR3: TGTGCTAGCAGCTTGGGACCTAACTACGAGCAGTACTTC. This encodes CASSLGPNYEQYF. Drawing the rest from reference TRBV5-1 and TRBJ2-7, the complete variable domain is KAGVTQTPRYLIKTRGQQVTLSCSPISGHRSVSWYQQTPGQGLQFLFEYFSETQRNKGNFPGRFSGRQFSNSRSEMNVSTLELGDSALYLCASSLGPNYEQYFGPGTRLTVT.